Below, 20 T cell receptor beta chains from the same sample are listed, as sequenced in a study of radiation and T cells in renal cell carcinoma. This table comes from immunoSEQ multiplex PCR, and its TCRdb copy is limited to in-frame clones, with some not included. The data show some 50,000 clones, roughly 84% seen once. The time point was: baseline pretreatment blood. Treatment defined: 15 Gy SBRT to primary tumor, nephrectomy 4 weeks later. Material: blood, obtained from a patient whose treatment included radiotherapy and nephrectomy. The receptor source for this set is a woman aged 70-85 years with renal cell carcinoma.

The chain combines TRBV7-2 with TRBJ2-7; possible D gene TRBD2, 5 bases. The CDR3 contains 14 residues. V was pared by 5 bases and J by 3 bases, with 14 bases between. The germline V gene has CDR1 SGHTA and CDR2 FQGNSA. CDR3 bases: TGTGCCAGCAGCCTTTCACCCGAGGGCTACGAGCAGTACTTC. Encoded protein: CASSLSPEGYEQYF.

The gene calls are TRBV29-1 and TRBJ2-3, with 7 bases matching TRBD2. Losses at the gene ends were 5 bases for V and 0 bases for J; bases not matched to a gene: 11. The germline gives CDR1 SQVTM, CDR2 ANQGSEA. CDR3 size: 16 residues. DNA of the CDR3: TGCAGCGTTTCCCCTAGCGGTCAGTTTAGCACAGATACGCAGTATTTT. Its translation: CSVSPSGQFSTDTQYF.

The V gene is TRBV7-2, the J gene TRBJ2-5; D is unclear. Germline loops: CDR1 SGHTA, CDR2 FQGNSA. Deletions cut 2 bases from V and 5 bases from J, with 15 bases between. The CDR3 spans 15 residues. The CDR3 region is CASSLMGQAGETQYF. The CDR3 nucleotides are TGTGCCAGCAGCTTAATGGGCCAGGCCGGGGAGACCCAGTACTTC.

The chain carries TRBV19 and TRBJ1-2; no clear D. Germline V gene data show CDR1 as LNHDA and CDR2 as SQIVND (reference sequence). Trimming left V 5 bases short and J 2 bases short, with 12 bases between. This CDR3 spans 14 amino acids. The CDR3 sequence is CASSVSVRNYGYTF. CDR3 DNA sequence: TGTGCCAGTAGTGTGTCAGTGAGGAACTATGGCTACACCTTC.

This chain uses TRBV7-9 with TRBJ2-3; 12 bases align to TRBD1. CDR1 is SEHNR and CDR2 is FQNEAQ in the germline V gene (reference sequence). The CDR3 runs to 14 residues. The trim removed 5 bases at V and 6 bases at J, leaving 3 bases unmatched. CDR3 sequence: CASSRDRGQDTQYF. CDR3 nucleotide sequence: TGTGCCAGCAGCCGGGACAGGGGGCAGGATACGCAGTATTTT.

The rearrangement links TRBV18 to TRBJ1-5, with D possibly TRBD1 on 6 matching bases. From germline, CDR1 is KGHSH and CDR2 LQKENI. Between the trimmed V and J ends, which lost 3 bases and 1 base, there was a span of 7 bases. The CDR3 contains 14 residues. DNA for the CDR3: TGTGCCAGCTCACCGGGACAAAGCAATCAGCCCCAGCATTTT. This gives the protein CASSPGQSNQPQHF.

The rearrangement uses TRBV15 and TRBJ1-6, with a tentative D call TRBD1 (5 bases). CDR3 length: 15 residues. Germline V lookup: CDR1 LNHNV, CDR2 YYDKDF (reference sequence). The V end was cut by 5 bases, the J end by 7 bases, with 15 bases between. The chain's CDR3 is CATSFQGSVNSPLHF. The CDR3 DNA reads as TGTGCCACCAGCTTCCAGGGAAGCGTGAATTCACCCCTCCACTTT.

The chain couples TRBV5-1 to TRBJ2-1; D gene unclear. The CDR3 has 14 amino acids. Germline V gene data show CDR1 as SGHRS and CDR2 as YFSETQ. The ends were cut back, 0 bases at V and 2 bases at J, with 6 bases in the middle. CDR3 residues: CASSLGETYNEQFF. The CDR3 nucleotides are TGCGCCAGCAGCTTGGGGGAAACCTACAATGAGCAGTTCTTC.

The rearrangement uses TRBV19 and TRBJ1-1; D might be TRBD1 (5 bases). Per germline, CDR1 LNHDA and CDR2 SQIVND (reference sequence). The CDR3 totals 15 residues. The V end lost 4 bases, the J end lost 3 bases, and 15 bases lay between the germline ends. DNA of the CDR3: TGTGCCAGTAGTAAAATGCCCCGAGGGGACACTGAAGCTTTCTTT. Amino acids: CASSKMPRGDTEAFF.

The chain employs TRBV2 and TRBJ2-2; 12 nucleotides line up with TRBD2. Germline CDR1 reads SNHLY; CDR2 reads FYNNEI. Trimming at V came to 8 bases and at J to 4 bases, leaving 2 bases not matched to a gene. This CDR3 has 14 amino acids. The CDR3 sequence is CASQTSGSTGELFF. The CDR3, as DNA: TGTGCCAGCCAGACTAGCGGGAGCACCGGGGAGCTGTTTTTT.

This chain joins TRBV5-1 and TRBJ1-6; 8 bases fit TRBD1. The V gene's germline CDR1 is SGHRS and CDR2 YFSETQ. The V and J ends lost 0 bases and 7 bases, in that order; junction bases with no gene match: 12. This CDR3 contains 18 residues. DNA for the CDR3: TGCGCCAGCAGCTTGGGACAGGGGCAGGGGGTTAGCAATTCACCCCTCCACTTT. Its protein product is CASSLGQGQGVSNSPLHF.

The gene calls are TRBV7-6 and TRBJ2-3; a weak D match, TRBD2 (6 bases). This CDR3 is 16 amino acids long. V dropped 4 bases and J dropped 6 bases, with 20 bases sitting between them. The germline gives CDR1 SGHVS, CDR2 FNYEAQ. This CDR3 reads CASSSIGTLGADTQYF. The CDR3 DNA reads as TGTGCCAGCAGCTCTATCGGGACTCTCGGTGCCGATACGCAGTATTTT.

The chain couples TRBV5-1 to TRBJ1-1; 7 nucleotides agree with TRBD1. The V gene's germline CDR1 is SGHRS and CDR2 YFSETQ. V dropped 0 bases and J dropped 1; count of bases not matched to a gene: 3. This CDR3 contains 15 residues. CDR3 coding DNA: TGCGCCAGCAGCTTGGGCCGGACAGGGAACACTGAAGCTTTCTTT. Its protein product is CASSLGRTGNTEAFF.

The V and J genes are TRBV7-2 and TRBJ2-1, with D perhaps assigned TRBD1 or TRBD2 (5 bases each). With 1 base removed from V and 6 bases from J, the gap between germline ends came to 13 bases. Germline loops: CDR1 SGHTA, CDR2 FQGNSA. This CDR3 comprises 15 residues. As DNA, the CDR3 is TGTGCCAGCAGCTTAGTACGGGGCAATCCCAATGAGCAGTTCTTC. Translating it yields CASSLVRGNPNEQFF.

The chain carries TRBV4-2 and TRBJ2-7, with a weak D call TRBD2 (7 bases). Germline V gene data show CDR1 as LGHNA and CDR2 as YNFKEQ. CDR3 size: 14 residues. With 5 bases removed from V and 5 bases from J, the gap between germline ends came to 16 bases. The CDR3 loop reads CASSGGGGANEQYF. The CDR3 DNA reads TGTGCCAGCAGCGGGGGCGGGGGAGCGAACGAGCAGTACTTC.

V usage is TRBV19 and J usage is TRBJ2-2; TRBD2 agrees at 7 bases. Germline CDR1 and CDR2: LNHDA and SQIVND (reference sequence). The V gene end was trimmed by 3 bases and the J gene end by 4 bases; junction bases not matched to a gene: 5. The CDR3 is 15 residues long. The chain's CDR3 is CASSIAWGGTGELFF. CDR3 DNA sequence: TGTGCCAGTAGTATTGCGTGGGGGGGCACCGGGGAGCTGTTTTTT.

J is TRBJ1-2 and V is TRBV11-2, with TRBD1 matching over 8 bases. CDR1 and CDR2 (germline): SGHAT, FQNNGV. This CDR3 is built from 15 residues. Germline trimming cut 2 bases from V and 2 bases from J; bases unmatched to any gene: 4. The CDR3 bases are TGTGCCAGCAGCTTACAGGGGGCAAGCAACTATGGCTACACCTTC. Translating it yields CASSLQGASNYGYTF.

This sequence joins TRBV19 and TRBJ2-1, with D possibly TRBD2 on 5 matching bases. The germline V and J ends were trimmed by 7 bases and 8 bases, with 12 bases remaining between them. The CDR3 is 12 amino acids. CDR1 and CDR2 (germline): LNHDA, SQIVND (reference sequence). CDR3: CASKVAFDEQFF. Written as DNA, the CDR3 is TGTGCCAGTAAGGTAGCGTTCGATGAGCAGTTCTTC. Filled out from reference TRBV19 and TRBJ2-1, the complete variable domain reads DGGITQSPKYLFRKEGQNVTLSCEQNLNHDAMYWYRQDPGQGLRLIYYSQIVNDFQKGDIAEGYSVSREKKESFPLTVTSAQKNPTAFYLCASKVAFDEQFFGPGTRLTVL.

The chain's CDR3 is CASSLSGTLNTGELFF. The CDR3 bases are TGCGCCAGCAGCTTATCCGGGACACTGAACACCGGGGAGCTGTTTTTT. The rearrangement links TRBV5-1 to TRBJ2-2, with D possibly being TRBD1 (6 bases). CDR1 is SGHRS, CDR2 YFSETQ, per germline. Trimming removed 2 bases at V and 1 base at J, with 12 bases between. This CDR3 spans 16 amino acids.

The CDR3 spells CASSFDRVGYGYTF. CDR3 DNA: TGTGCCAGCAGCTTCGACAGGGTCGGCTATGGCTACACCTTC. This chain links TRBV7-2 with TRBJ1-2, with 7 bases fitting TRBD1. The V gene end was trimmed by 3 bases and the J gene end by 4 bases; junction bases not matched to a gene: 5. The CDR3 runs to 14 residues. The germline gives CDR1 SGHTA, CDR2 FQGNSA.